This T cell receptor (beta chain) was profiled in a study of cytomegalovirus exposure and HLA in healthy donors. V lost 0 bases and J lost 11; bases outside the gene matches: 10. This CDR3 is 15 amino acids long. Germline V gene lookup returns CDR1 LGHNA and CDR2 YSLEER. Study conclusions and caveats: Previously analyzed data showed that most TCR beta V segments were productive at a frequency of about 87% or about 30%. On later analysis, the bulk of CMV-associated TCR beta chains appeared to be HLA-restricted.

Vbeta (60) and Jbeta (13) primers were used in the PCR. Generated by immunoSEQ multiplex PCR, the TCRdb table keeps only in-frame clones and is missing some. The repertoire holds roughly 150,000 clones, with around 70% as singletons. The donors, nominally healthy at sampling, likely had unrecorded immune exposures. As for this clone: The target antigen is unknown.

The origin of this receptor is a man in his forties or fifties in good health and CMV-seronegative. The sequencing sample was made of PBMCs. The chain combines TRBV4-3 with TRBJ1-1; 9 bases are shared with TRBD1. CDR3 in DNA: TGCGCCAGCAGCCAAGATATTGGGGGGACAGGGTCGGCTTTCTTT. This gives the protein CASSQDIGGTGSAFF.